This T cell receptor beta chain was obtained from a study of shared clonotypes between healthy human individuals. Repertoires were generated with immunoSEQ multiplex PCR, while TCRdb's copy carries only in-frame clones and drops some. Seen here are a few million clones, approximately 94% observed once, and the top ten hold 0.13%. Germline V gene lookup returns CDR1 SGHTA and CDR2 FQGNSA. Trimming took 3 bases from V and 4 from J; bases not matched to a gene: 6. CDR3 length equals 15 residues. The sample was naive CD4+ T cells sorted from blood. Stated subset: CD45RA+ positively selected. This sequence originates from a man between 18 and 29 years old in good health. The chain recombines TRBV7-2 with TRBJ1-1; 9 bases are a match to TRBD1. The CDR3 nucleotides read TGTGCCAGCAGCTTTTGGACAGGGGCAGCCACTGAAGCTTTCTTT. It yields the protein CASSFWTGAATEAFF.